Here is one T cell receptor beta chain with its context. The target antigen is unknown. This sample was included in a study of Graves' ophthalmopathy and Graves' hyperthyroidism. Study-wide results and caveats: Blood samples also showed most expanded thyroid clonotypes exceeding 0.001 frequency.

V lost 6 bases, J lost 8 bases, and 10 bases lay in between. Germline V gene lookup returns CDR1 LNHDA and CDR2 SQIVND (reference sequence). The CDR3 covers 11 residues. The authors amplified TCR beta CDR3 regions from RNA transcripts. An opening RT-PCR round employed HTBI primers and preceded a second-round multiplex PCR. In TCRdb, the multiplex PCR reads were re-called with MiXCR into one record per CDR3 protein. Among 600,000 to 700,000 distinct CDR3 sequences listed, over 40% were seen once. The sample comprised peripheral blood. The clonotype originates from an adult man with Graves' ophthalmopathy. The rearrangement uses TRBV19 and TRBJ1-2; D possibly corresponds to TRBD1 (5 bases). The CDR3 bases are TGTGCCAGTAGATACGAGGGGGGCTACACCTTC. This gives the protein CASRYEGGYTF.